These T cell receptor beta chains were read from a single sample in a study of shared clonotypes between healthy human individuals. The repertoire was sequenced with immunoSEQ multiplex PCR; TCRdb's copy has only in-frame clones and lacks some. Of some 1 million clones in the sample, under 80% were seen once. What was sequenced was memory CD4+ T cells sorted from blood. These receptors came from a man aged 18 to 30 in good health. CDR3s include the opening cysteine and the closing phenylalanine or tryptophan. A D gene is named only where the DNA matches it firmly. A clone size is listed for some rows: how often the clone was seen (once, few, many), or a class if it is expanded.

abundance: -; v_gene: TRBV11-2; j_gene: TRBJ1-6; d_gene: -; CDR3aa: CASSLVIWNSPLHF
abundance: -; v_gene: TRBV18; j_gene: TRBJ1-5; d_gene: -; CDR3aa: CASREYNSNQPQHF
abundance: -; v_gene: TRBV29-1; j_gene: TRBJ1-1; d_gene: -; CDR3aa: CSVGGWGYEAFF
abundance: -; v_gene: TRBV21-1; j_gene: TRBJ2-7; d_gene: -; CDR3aa: CASSKISREFYEQYF
abundance: -; v_gene: TRBV5-4; j_gene: TRBJ1-1; d_gene: -; CDR3aa: CASSLARVSTEAFF
abundance: -; v_gene: TRBV7-9; j_gene: TRBJ2-5; d_gene: -; CDR3aa: CASSPNGQGRETQYF
abundance: -; v_gene: TRBV27; j_gene: TRBJ2-2; d_gene: -; CDR3aa: CASSPRVLTGELFF
abundance: -; v_gene: TRBV11-3; j_gene: TRBJ2-3; d_gene: -; CDR3aa: CASSLSRGADTQYF
abundance: -; v_gene: TRBV6-5; j_gene: TRBJ2-5; d_gene: -; CDR3aa: CASSYEGNGGQETQYF
abundance: -; v_gene: TRBV4-1; j_gene: TRBJ2-1; d_gene: TRBD2; CDR3aa: CASSHRMSSGSRFGNEQFF
abundance: -; v_gene: TRBV7-6; j_gene: TRBJ2-1; d_gene: -; CDR3aa: CASSSRKGSYNEQFF
abundance: -; v_gene: TRBV10-3; j_gene: TRBJ2-5; d_gene: -; CDR3aa: CAISDPGLLQETQYF
abundance: -; v_gene: TRBV18; j_gene: TRBJ1-5; d_gene: TRBD1; CDR3aa: CASSPLGQGSNQPQHF
abundance: -; v_gene: TRBV6-5; j_gene: TRBJ2-1; d_gene: -; CDR3aa: CASSPPTSINEQFF
abundance: -; v_gene: TRBV6-1; j_gene: TRBJ2-7; d_gene: -; CDR3aa: CASRSAGMSREQYF
abundance: -; v_gene: TRBV7-2; j_gene: TRBJ1-1; d_gene: TRBD1; CDR3aa: CASSPDREAFF
abundance: -; v_gene: TRBV2; j_gene: TRBJ1-6; d_gene: -; CDR3aa: CASSEEGSYNSPLHF
abundance: few; v_gene: TRBV2; j_gene: TRBJ1-1; d_gene: -; CDR3aa: CATKGQDSRVNTEAFF
abundance: -; v_gene: TRBV11-2; j_gene: TRBJ2-7; d_gene: -; CDR3aa: CASSLERGRTYEQYF
abundance: -; v_gene: TRBV27; j_gene: TRBJ2-1; d_gene: TRBD2; CDR3aa: CASSSVAGGRNEQFF
abundance: -; v_gene: TRBV2; j_gene: TRBJ1-2; d_gene: -; CDR3aa: CASRTDIYGYTF
abundance: -; v_gene: TRBV6-4; j_gene: TRBJ2-5; d_gene: -; CDR3aa: CASSDRQGQETQYF
abundance: -; v_gene: TRBV4-1; j_gene: TRBJ2-3; d_gene: -; CDR3aa: CASSQAPPGVGDTQYF
abundance: -; v_gene: TRBV19; j_gene: TRBJ1-1; d_gene: -; CDR3aa: CASSIRGDTEAFF
abundance: -; v_gene: TRBV10-3; j_gene: TRBJ2-5; d_gene: -; CDR3aa: CAISESGQQETQYF
abundance: -; v_gene: TRBV10-2; j_gene: TRBJ2-5; d_gene: TRBD2; CDR3aa: CASIGTSGQETQYF
abundance: -; v_gene: TRBV6-6; j_gene: TRBJ2-2; d_gene: -; CDR3aa: CASSPAEAVKKLFF
abundance: -; v_gene: TRBV19; j_gene: TRBJ2-1; d_gene: TRBD1; CDR3aa: CASSSTGTARNEQFF
abundance: -; v_gene: TRBV9; j_gene: TRBJ1-1; d_gene: -; CDR3aa: CASSVDGKNTEAFF
abundance: -; v_gene: TRBV27; j_gene: TRBJ1-1; d_gene: -; CDR3aa: CASSLSPNTISEAFF
abundance: -; v_gene: TRBV5-5; j_gene: TRBJ1-3; d_gene: -; CDR3aa: CASSLVRGRGGNTIYF
abundance: -; v_gene: TRBV18; j_gene: TRBJ1-5; d_gene: -; CDR3aa: CASSSGPERNQPQHF
abundance: -; v_gene: TRBV10-3; j_gene: TRBJ1-5; d_gene: -; CDR3aa: CAIRLGSNQPQHF
abundance: -; v_gene: TRBV30; j_gene: TRBJ2-7; d_gene: -; CDR3aa: CAWSVPPTYEQYF
abundance: -; v_gene: TRBV28; j_gene: TRBJ2-7; d_gene: -; CDR3aa: CASTGEVTYEQYF
abundance: -; v_gene: TRBV7-2; j_gene: TRBJ2-3; d_gene: TRBD2; CDR3aa: CASSLLGLASTDTQYF
abundance: -; v_gene: TRBV19; j_gene: TRBJ2-1; d_gene: -; CDR3aa: CASSITRTFYNEQFF
abundance: -; v_gene: TRBV18; j_gene: TRBJ2-3; d_gene: TRBD2; CDR3aa: CASSSTSGSPTQYF
abundance: -; v_gene: TRBV14; j_gene: TRBJ1-2; d_gene: TRBD1; CDR3aa: CASSQDNRGRYGYTF
abundance: -; v_gene: TRBV5-4; j_gene: TRBJ1-1; d_gene: TRBD1; CDR3aa: CASSPGGAGTEAFF
abundance: -; v_gene: TRBV6-5; j_gene: TRBJ1-6; d_gene: TRBD1; CDR3aa: CASSYSTGGISPLHF
abundance: -; v_gene: TRBV11-2; j_gene: TRBJ2-3; d_gene: TRBD1; CDR3aa: CASRDDRGTDTQYF
abundance: -; v_gene: TRBV12-5; j_gene: TRBJ2-5; d_gene: -; CDR3aa: CASGSLGETQYF
abundance: -; v_gene: TRBV19; j_gene: TRBJ2-7; d_gene: TRBD1; CDR3aa: CASSSQGAAYEQYF
abundance: -; v_gene: TRBV4-2; j_gene: TRBJ1-2; d_gene: -; CDR3aa: CASSRATESNYGYTF
abundance: -; v_gene: TRBV2; j_gene: TRBJ1-4; d_gene: -; CDR3aa: CASSEGKLFF
abundance: -; v_gene: TRBV7-9; j_gene: TRBJ2-1; d_gene: -; CDR3aa: CASSLQTGNEQFF
abundance: -; v_gene: TRBV7-9; j_gene: TRBJ1-1; d_gene: TRBD1; CDR3aa: CASSPIQGARTEAFF
abundance: once; v_gene: TRBV7-2; j_gene: TRBJ2-5; d_gene: -; CDR3aa: CASSPGLETQYF
abundance: -; v_gene: TRBV5-1; j_gene: TRBJ1-4; d_gene: -; CDR3aa: CASSSGWAGREKLFF
abundance: -; v_gene: TRBV19; j_gene: TRBJ2-6; d_gene: -; CDR3aa: CAVGSAGANVLTF
abundance: -; v_gene: TRBV10-3; j_gene: TRBJ1-1; d_gene: -; CDR3aa: CAINEDSMNTEAFF
abundance: few; v_gene: TRBV27; j_gene: TRBJ1-2; d_gene: -; CDR3aa: CASSLNGGRSDGYTF
abundance: -; v_gene: TRBV2; j_gene: TRBJ1-1; d_gene: TRBD1; CDR3aa: CASRGRQGLNTEAFF